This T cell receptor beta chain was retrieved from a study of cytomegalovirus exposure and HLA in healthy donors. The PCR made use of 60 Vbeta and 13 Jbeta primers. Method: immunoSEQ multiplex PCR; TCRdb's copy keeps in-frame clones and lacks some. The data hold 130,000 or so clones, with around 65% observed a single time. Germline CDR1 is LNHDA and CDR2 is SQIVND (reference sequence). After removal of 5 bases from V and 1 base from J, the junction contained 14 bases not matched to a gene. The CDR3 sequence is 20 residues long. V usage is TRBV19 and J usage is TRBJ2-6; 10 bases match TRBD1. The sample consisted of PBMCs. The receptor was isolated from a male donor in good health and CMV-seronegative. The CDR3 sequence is CASSPTPGQGSLSGANVLTF. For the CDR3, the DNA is TGTGCCAGTAGTCCAACCCCGGGACAGGGGTCCTTATCTGGGGCCAACGTCCTGACTTTC.